This T cell receptor beta chain was captured in a study of T cell clonality in common variable immunodeficiency (dated by TCRdb to 2013 to 2016). For sequencing, equivalent amounts of genomic DNA were input from CVID and control samples. For every sample, a 60 bp segment covering the rearranged TCRbeta CDR3 region was amplified and then sequenced. TCRbeta amplification used the immunoSEQ assay, a bias-corrected multiplex PCR with high-throughput sequencing. The authors processed their data as follows. Every unique nucleotide sequence counted as a clone and was annotated with V, D and J genes, copy number and frequency. Sequences were labeled productive if in frame, and non-productive if out of frame or containing stop codons. As previously described, clonality was calculated on the basis of Shannon's entropy. The predicted amino acid sequences of productive clones were used to derive mean CDR3 Kyte-Doolittle hydropathy. Scaled V gene usage was hierarchically clustered using Manhattan distance and complete linkage with the R hclust function. Sharing of clones by CDR3 amino acid sequence was evaluated by resampling 12 repertoires per group over 100 rounds. Repertoires were searched for roughly 63 published EBV-specific and a few hundred published CMV-specific TCRbeta sequences. A couple of CVID samples that yielded fewer than 10,000 sequences were excluded from the analysis, so 42 CVID repertoires were retained. TCRdb's version of the immuneACCESS table is confined to in-frame rearrangements and falls short of the full clone set. An unresolved V gene accounts for under half of the shortfall where checked; the remainder is of unknown origin. V, J and clone size were drawn from that table, and D and trimming were deduced from the DNA. The sample counts approximately 34,000 clones, each observed more than once. The top ten constitute over 0.95% of the sample.

Predominantly Caucasian heritage was noted among both the CVID patients and the healthy controls. Heparinized peripheral whole blood samples of about 5 to 9 ml were collected from each donor. Genomic DNA from adults with common variable immune deficiency (CVID) and from healthy adult controls was used for sequencing of TCRbeta CDR3 repertoires. The control group was made up of some 22 healthy adult volunteers (about 10 male and roughly twelve female) whose ages ranged from roughly 20 to 75 years, with a mean age of around 30. Diluted blood was density-centrifuged over Hypaque 1077 or Ficoll-Paque to isolate peripheral blood mononuclear cells. Genomic DNA was extracted from unsorted mononuclear cells by Qiagen column purification or by a centrifugation-based method. General study outcomes and caveats: CVID TCRbeta sequences reportedly showed fewer deletions and N-nucleotide insertions and lacked highly modified clones with 13 or more V deletions. The authors noted that sequencing repertoires of T cell subpopulations would be needed to clarify what caused the increased clonality in CVID. Even though DNA input was the same, control samples had an average of around 78,000 unique sequences each, compared with 25,000 to 35,000 in CVID samples. Patient heterogeneity within the CVID cohort put limits on correlating repertoire features with clinical complications. TCRbeta clonality was higher in CVID subjects than in healthy controls (t-test p = 0.018), and the increase was most characteristic of about a third of subjects. Fewer TCRbeta clones were shared among CVID subjects than among healthy controls (p < 0.0001).

In its sample, this clone was seen many times. This receptor's antigen is unknown. The sample comprised peripheral blood mononuclear cells. The receptor's source is a person aged 18 to 70 in good health.

The CDR3 DNA, read in part, is TGTGCCAGTAGTATGAGCGGGAGGACCGGGGGGTACGAG. This codes for CASSMSGRTGGYE. From start to end, the CDR3 is CASSMSGRTGGYEQYF. The sequence joins TRBV19 to TRBJ2-7; 9 bases in between match TRBD2. The read terminates 3 residues ahead of where the CDR3 ends, so the germline J gene completes it. Looking up the germline V gene (reference sequence) yields CDR1 LNHDA and CDR2 SQIVND. The germline V end is reduced by 3 bases and the J end by 4 bases; junction bases left unmatched: 10. Reading from cysteine to phenylalanine, the CDR3 counts 16 amino acids. Part of the CDR3 DNA is given, 39 bases translated from base 1.